These 32 T cell receptor beta chains share one sample of origin, sequenced in a study of control samples from healthy donors and cancer patients. Assay used: immunoSEQ multiplex PCR; TCRdb lists only in-frame clones, some missing. Of over 200,000 clones in the sample, approximately 80% were seen once. Sequencing was done on a sample of PBMCs. The receptor set was obtained from a woman in her sixties or seventies with lung cancer.

The CDR3 reads CAWGKGRGVYGYTF. The CDR3, as DNA: TGTGCCTGGGGCAAGGGCAGGGGAGTCTATGGCTACACCTTC. The rearrangement uses TRBV30 and TRBJ1-2; D perhaps matches TRBD1 (6 bases). This CDR3 has 14 residues. Germline values: CDR1 GTSNPN, CDR2 SVGIG (reference sequence). V was cut by 5 bases and J by 4 bases, with 17 bases left in between.

The chain carries TRBV7-9 and TRBJ2-2; no reliable D call. Germline values: CDR1 SEHNR, CDR2 FQNEAQ (reference sequence). The V and J ends lost 9 bases and 1 base respectively, with 12 bases between them. The length of the CDR3 is 14 residues. This CDR3 reads CASLEQLNTGELFF. The DNA for the CDR3 is TGTGCCAGTCTGGAACAGCTGAACACCGGGGAGCTGTTTTTT.

The rearrangement joins TRBV28 to TRBJ2-2; possibly TRBD1 or TRBD2 for D (5 bases each). This CDR3 is 13 amino acids long. V was trimmed by 8 bases and J by 5 bases, leaving 12 bases between them. Germline V gives CDR1 MDHEN, CDR2 SYDVKM. The CDR3, as DNA: TGTGCCAGCTTGGCGTGGGGGACCGGGGAGCTGTTTTTT. This gives the protein CASLAWGTGELFF.

The rearrangement links TRBV4-1 to TRBJ2-3; D tentatively fits TRBD1 or TRBD2 (5 bases each). The CDR3 consists of 16 residues. V lost 1 base, J lost 6 bases, and 17 bases lay in between. The V gene's germline CDR1 is MGHRA and CDR2 YSYEKL. CDR3 protein: CASSQVQEGPIDTQYF. In DNA form, the CDR3 reads TGCGCCAGCAGCCAAGTGCAAGAGGGGCCCATTGATACGCAGTATTTT.

This clone was picked up a small number of times. The gene calls are TRBV3-1 (or the pseudogene TRBV3-2) and TRBJ1-6, with TRBD1 matching over 7 bases. V shed 4 bases, J shed 10 bases, and the junction held 10 bases outside the gene matches. Germline V gives CDR1 LGHDT, CDR2 YNNKEL (reference sequence). This CDR3 spans 15 amino acids. CDR3 loop: CASSPSQGGESPLHF. DNA of the CDR3: TGTGCCAGCAGCCCTTCGCAGGGGGGGGAATCACCCCTCCACTTT.

V gene TRBV7-9 combines with J gene TRBJ2-7; 9 nucleotides align to TRBD1. Germline trimming cut 1 base from V and 5 bases from J; bases unmatched to any gene: 6. This CDR3 has 15 residues. The germline CDR1 and CDR2 sequences are SEHNR and FQNEAQ (reference sequence). This CDR3 is CASSLVGTGFHEQYF. Here the CDR3 DNA reads TGTGCCAGCAGCTTAGTAGGGACAGGGTTCCACGAGCAGTACTTC.

This clone was recorded only once. Different DNA sequences within this sample yield the same CDR3. The rearrangement uses TRBV27 and TRBJ2-3; 8 nucleotides align to TRBD1. Trimming at V came to 2 bases and at J to 6 bases, leaving 4 bases not matched to a gene. The CDR3 has 14 residues. In germline, CDR1 is MNHEY, CDR2 SMNVEV (reference sequence). The DNA for the CDR3 is TGTGCCAGCAGTTTAGGCCAGGGGGCTGATACGCAGTATTTT. It codes for CASSLGQGADTQYF.

The J gene is TRBJ1-3, the V gene TRBV12-3 or TRBV12-4; D is uncertain. The CDR3 has 12 amino acids. Deletions cut 8 bases from V and 3 bases from J, with 8 bases between. For the CDR3, the DNA is TGTGCCAGCGGGGATTTTGGAAACACCATATATTTT. Its translation is CASGDFGNTIYF.

The rearrangement uses TRBV5-5 and TRBJ2-7; 7 bases match TRBD2. The CDR3 covers 12 residues. The V gene's germline CDR1 is SGHKS and CDR2 YYEKEE (reference sequence). The J segment lost 2 bases and the V segment lost 4 bases, leaving 0 bases of the junction unmatched. The CDR3 region has the DNA TGTGCCAGCAGCCGGGGGGCCTACGAGCAGTACTTC. As protein: CASSRGAYEQYF.

The chain uses TRBV19 and TRBJ1-3, with no clear D. Trimming removed 6 bases from V and 0 bases from J, with 15 bases in between. The CDR3 has 16 residues. Germline V lookup: CDR1 LNHDA, CDR2 SQIVND (reference sequence). The CDR3: CASSLGQSYSGNTIYF. The CDR3 region has the DNA TGTGCCAGTAGCCTAGGGCAGTCATACTCTGGAAACACCATATATTTT.

This clone was seen more than once but under ten times. The chain uses TRBV11-2 and TRBJ2-3; 7 bases agree with TRBD2. The CDR3 covers 15 residues. Losses at the gene ends were 0 bases for V and 9 bases for J; bases not matched to a gene: 9. Germline CDR1 is SGHAT and CDR2 is FQNNGV. The CDR3 DNA reads as TGTGCCAGCAGCTTAGAACCCAGCGGGGTGGCGACGCAGTATTTT. Amino acids: CASSLEPSGVATQYF.

This clone appeared a few times. This sample includes further DNA sequences coding for the same CDR3. The chain has TRBV5-1 and TRBJ2-1; 8 bases match TRBD2. The CDR3 loop spans 16 amino acids. After removal of 3 bases from V and 8 bases from J, the junction contained 13 bases not matched to a gene. Per germline, CDR1 SGHRS and CDR2 YFSETQ. CDR3: CASSSGAGGVSDEQFF. For the CDR3, the DNA is TGCGCCAGCAGCTCGGGCGCGGGGGGTGTGTCGGATGAGCAGTTCTTC.

This clone was detected once. As DNA, the CDR3 is TGTGCCAGCAGTTCGGACAGGGGGTCCGACGAGCAGTACTTC. This sequence encodes CASSSDRGSDEQYF. V and J are TRBV2 and TRBJ2-7; 10 bases fit TRBD1. Germline assignment: CDR1 SNHLY and CDR2 FYNNEI. This CDR3 has 14 residues. J gave up 5 bases and V 5 bases, and 6 bases lay outside the gene matches.

The chain links TRBV7-3 to TRBJ2-1; 10 bases agree with TRBD2. The J segment lost 7 bases and the V segment lost 4 bases, leaving 7 bases of the junction unmatched. Germline-derived CDR1 and CDR2 are SGHTA and FQGTGA. This CDR3 is built from 15 residues. The CDR3 sequence is CASSSLAGALNEQFF. The CDR3, as DNA: TGTGCCAGCAGCTCCCTAGCGGGAGCGTTAAATGAGCAGTTCTTC. The whole variable domain, filled in from reference TRBV7-3 and TRBJ2-1, reads GAGVSQTPSNKVTEKGKYVELRCDPISGHTALYWYRQSLGQGPEFLIYFQGTGAADDSGLPNDRFFAVRPEGSVSTLKIQRTERGDSAVYLCASSSLAGALNEQFFGPGTRLTVL.

The chain carries TRBV29-1 and TRBJ1-2; D is unclear. The CDR3 sequence is 12 residues long. Germline lookup yields CDR1 SQVTM and CDR2 ANQGSEA. V was cut by 4 bases and J by 2 bases, with 8 bases left in between. CDR3 nucleotides: TGCAGCGTTGTAGGAGAGAACTATGGCTACACCTTC. Protein sequence: CSVVGENYGYTF.

The J gene is TRBJ1-1, the V gene TRBV5-5; tentative D call: TRBD1 (6 bases). This CDR3 spans 15 amino acids. Germline lookup yields CDR1 SGHKS and CDR2 YYEKEE (reference sequence). The V end lost 4 bases, the J end lost 0 bases, and 13 bases lay between the germline ends. This chain's CDR3 is CASSPGTLLNTEAFF. The CDR3 DNA reads as TGTGCCAGCAGCCCCGGGACACTACTGAACACTGAAGCTTTCTTT. Combining the CDR3 with reference TRBV5-5 and TRBJ1-1 gives the whole variable domain DAGVTQSPTHLIKTRGQQVTLRCSPISGHKSVSWYQQVLGQGPQFIFQYYEKEERGRGNFPDRFSARQFPNYSSELNVNALLLGDSALYLCASSPGTLLNTEAFFGQGTRLTVV.

The chain joins TRBV7-3 to TRBJ2-7; 11 bases fit TRBD1. The germline CDR1 and CDR2 sequences are SGHTA and FQGTGA. The CDR3 covers 15 residues. V lost 4 bases to trimming and J lost 4 bases; unmatched junction nucleotides: 6. CDR3 loop: CASSWDRGILYEQYF. The CDR3, as DNA: TGTGCCAGCAGCTGGGACAGGGGGATTTTATACGAGCAGTACTTC.

This chain connects TRBV11-2 to TRBJ1-2; D ambiguous. This CDR3 comprises 15 residues. The V gene's germline CDR1 is SGHAT and CDR2 FQNNGV. Between the trimmed V and J ends, which lost 1 base and 4 bases, there was a span of 13 bases. Written as DNA, the CDR3 is TGTGCCAGCAGCTTAGTAAAAGGAGGTATCTATGGCTACACCTTC. Amino acid sequence: CASSLVKGGIYGYTF. The full variable domain, with the rest looked up from reference TRBV11-2 and TRBJ1-2, is EAGVAQSPRYKIIEKRQSVAFWCNPISGHATLYWYQQILGQGPKLLIQFQNNGVVDDSQLPKDRFSAERLKGVDSTLKIQPAKLEDSAVYLCASSLVKGGIYGYTFGSGTRLTVV.

The count of this clone is one. The V and J genes are TRBV2 and TRBJ2-6, with D perhaps TRBD1 or TRBD2 (5 bases each). The germline V gene encodes CDR1 SNHLY and CDR2 FYNNEI. The CDR3 sequence is 13 residues long. The V gene lost 7 bases and the J gene lost 3 bases, with 7 bases spanning the gap. The CDR3 protein is CASKRGGANVLTF. CDR3 coding DNA: TGTGCCAGCAAGAGGGGTGGGGCCAACGTCCTGACTTTC.

CDR3 sequence reads: CASRPGQTYEQYF. CDR3 DNA sequence: TGTGCCAGCAGACCGGGACAAACCTACGAGCAGTACTTC. The chain carries TRBV28 and TRBJ2-7; D is possibly TRBD1 (6 bases). Germline CDR1 is MDHEN and CDR2 is SYDVKM. V lost 6 bases, J lost 2 bases, and 11 bases lay in between. The CDR3 has 13 amino acids.

J is TRBJ2-7 and V is TRBV5-6; the match to TRBD1 covers 7 bases. Germline values: CDR1 SGHDT, CDR2 YYEEEE. Germline trimming cut 3 bases from V and 2 bases from J; bases unmatched to any gene: 5. This CDR3 has 14 amino acids. CDR3 sequence (DNA): TGTGCCAGCAGCTCCATGGGACAGCCCTACGAGCAGTACTTC. Its translation: CASSSMGQPYEQYF. The full variable domain, rest sourced from reference TRBV5-6 and TRBJ2-7, is DAGVTQSPTHLIKTRGQQVTLRCSPKSGHDTVSWYQQALGQGPQFIFQYYEEEERQRGNFPDRFSGHQFPNYSSELNVNALLLGDSALYLCASSSMGQPYEQYFGPGTRLTVT.

The chain couples TRBV19 to TRBJ1-1; D is undetermined. With 2 bases removed from V and 1 base from J, the gap between germline ends came to 8 bases. Looked up from germline, CDR1 is LNHDA and CDR2 is SQIVND (reference sequence). The CDR3 sequence is 14 residues long. In nucleotides, the CDR3 is TGTGCCAGTAGTATAAATGGCCCGAACACTGAAGCTTTCTTT. Translation: CASSINGPNTEAFF.

The chain combines TRBV11-1 with TRBJ2-7; a possible D gene is TRBD2 (6 bases). This CDR3 has 13 amino acids. Germline loops: CDR1 SGHAT, CDR2 FQDESV (reference sequence). Trimming left V 5 bases short and J 0 bases short, with 8 bases between. In nucleotides, the CDR3 is TGTGCCAGCAGCGGGACTGTCTCCTACGAGCAGTACTTC. Translated: CASSGTVSYEQYF.

The chain is built from TRBV7-8 and TRBJ2-7; TRBD2 matches at 10 bases. After removal of 5 bases from V and 2 bases from J, the junction contained 3 bases not matched to a gene. The CDR3 totals 14 residues. Germline V gene sequence: CDR1 SGHVS, CDR2 FQNEAQ. CDR3 sequence: CASSPSGRAYEQYF. DNA for the CDR3: TGTGCCAGCAGCCCTAGCGGGAGAGCCTACGAGCAGTACTTC.

V gene TRBV15 combines with J gene TRBJ1-4, with 8 bases that match TRBD1. Germline V gene sequence: CDR1 LNHNV, CDR2 YYDKDF (reference sequence). The CDR3 consists of 16 residues. The CDR3 DNA is TGTGCTATCGGACAGGGCATTGGGGCAACTAATGAAAAACTGTTTTTT. Translation gives CAIGQGIGATNEKLFF.

This sequence joins TRBV11-2 and TRBJ2-1, with 14 positions matching TRBD2. The V and J ends lost 4 bases and 12 bases, in that order; junction bases with no gene match: 11. The CDR3 is 16 residues long. Germline CDR1 reads SGHAT; CDR2 reads FQNNGV. DNA of the CDR3: TGTGCCAGCAGCTCCAATCGACTAGCGGGAGGGCGAAGGCAGTTCTTC. Translating gives CASSSNRLAGGRRQFF.

The genes are TRBV2 and TRBJ1-2; D is perhaps TRBD1 (6 bases). The V and J ends lost 7 bases and 4 bases respectively, with 13 bases between them. This CDR3 contains 13 residues. CDR1 SNHLY and CDR2 FYNNEI come from the germline V gene. The CDR3 loop reads CASKGGTIYGYTF. The CDR3 nucleotides read TGTGCCAGCAAGGGGGGGACGATCTATGGCTACACCTTC.

The chain carries TRBV6-1 and TRBJ1-2; unclear D gene. Germline values: CDR1 MNHNS, CDR2 SASEGT. The CDR3 has 14 amino acids. Trimming removed 3 bases from V and 1 base from J, with 9 bases in between. The DNA for the CDR3 is TGTGCCAGCAGTGAGTTGGAGAGTAACTATGGCTACACCTTC. Its translation is CASSELESNYGYTF.

The V gene is TRBV25-1, the J gene TRBJ2-5, with 8 bases that match TRBD2. The CDR3 totals 14 residues. CDR1 is MGHDK and CDR2 is SYGVNS in the germline V gene. Trimming took 4 bases from V and 5 from J; bases not matched to a gene: 6. DNA for the CDR3: TGTGCCAGCAGTGGGGAGCGGGGGCCGGAGACCCAGTACTTC. Translation: CASSGERGPETQYF.

This rearrangement joins TRBV5-1 to TRBJ1-6, with D hard to call. Germline assignment: CDR1 SGHRS and CDR2 YFSETQ. Between the trimmed V and J ends, which lost 4 bases and 0 bases, there was a span of 11 bases. The CDR3 has 16 residues. CDR3 region: CASSDERSSYNSPLHF. The CDR3 DNA is TGCGCCAGCAGCGATGAACGGAGCTCCTATAATTCACCCCTCCACTTT.

DNA for the CDR3: TGTGCCAGCAGTGCTAGCGGGGGGGAATGGTTGGGCGAGCAGTACTTC. Translating it yields CASSASGGEWLGEQYF. The chain employs TRBV6-1 and TRBJ2-7; TRBD2 aligns across 12 bases. J gave up 6 bases and V 4 bases, and 10 bases lay outside the gene matches. Germline V lookup: CDR1 MNHNS, CDR2 SASEGT. CDR3 length equals 16 residues.

This chain uses TRBV28 with TRBJ1-2, with 9 bases that match TRBD1. The germline V gene has CDR1 MDHEN and CDR2 SYDVKM. The V and J ends lost 0 bases and 4 bases, in that order; junction bases with no gene match: 6. The CDR3 has 16 amino acids. The CDR3: CASSLWGQGRGYGYTF. In nucleotides, the CDR3 is TGTGCCAGCAGTTTATGGGGACAGGGCCGAGGCTATGGCTACACCTTC.